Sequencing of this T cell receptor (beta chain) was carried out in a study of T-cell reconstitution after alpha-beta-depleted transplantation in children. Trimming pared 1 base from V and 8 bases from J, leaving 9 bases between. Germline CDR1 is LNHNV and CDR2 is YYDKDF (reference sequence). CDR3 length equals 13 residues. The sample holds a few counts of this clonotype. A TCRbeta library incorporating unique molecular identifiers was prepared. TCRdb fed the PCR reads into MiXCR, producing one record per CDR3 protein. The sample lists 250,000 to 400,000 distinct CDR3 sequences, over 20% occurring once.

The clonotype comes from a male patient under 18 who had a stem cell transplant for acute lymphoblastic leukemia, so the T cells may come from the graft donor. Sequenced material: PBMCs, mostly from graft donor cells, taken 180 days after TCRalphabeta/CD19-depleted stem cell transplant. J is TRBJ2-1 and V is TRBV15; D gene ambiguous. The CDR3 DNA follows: TGTGCCACCAGCAGAGGACCGTCGCATGAGCAGTTCTTC. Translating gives CATSRGPSHEQFF.